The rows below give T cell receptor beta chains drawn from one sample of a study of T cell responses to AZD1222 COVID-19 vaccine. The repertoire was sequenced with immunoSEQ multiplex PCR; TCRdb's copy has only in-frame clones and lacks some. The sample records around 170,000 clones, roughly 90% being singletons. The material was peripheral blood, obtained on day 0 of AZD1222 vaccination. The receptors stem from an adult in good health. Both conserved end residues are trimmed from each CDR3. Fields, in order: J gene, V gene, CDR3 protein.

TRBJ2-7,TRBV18,ASSPAAGLLAGAYEQY
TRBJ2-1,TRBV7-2,ASSLVYWTVSEEQF
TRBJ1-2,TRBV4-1,ASSQVWDDGYT
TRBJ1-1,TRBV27,ASSLIGAGNTEAF
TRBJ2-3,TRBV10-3,AISDGGRTDTQY
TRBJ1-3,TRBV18,ASSPATGTGNTIY
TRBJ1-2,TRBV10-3,AISTTGGGSNYGYT
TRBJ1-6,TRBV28,ASRGNSPLH
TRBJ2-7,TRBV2,ASSPYSLSYEQY
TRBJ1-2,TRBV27,ASSFLREMVYGYT
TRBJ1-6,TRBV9,ASSVGPRANSPLH
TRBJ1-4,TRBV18,ASSPTTGGSNEKLF
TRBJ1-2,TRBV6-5,ASSYSGSNGGYGYT